This TCR beta chain originates from a study of OX40 agonist ivuxolimab in advanced cancers. Background on the whole study: The costimulatory receptor OX40 (CD134) was targeted by ivuxolimab, a fully human IgG2 agonistic monoclonal antibody. Prior anti-PD-1, anti-PD-L1 or anti-CTLA-4 therapy was permitted, and checkpoint inhibitors had been received by 40% to 50% of dose-escalation patients. The purpose of peripheral TCRbeta sequencing was to test whether ivuxolimab changed TCR sequence diversity and led to clonal T-cell expansion. Partial responses occurred in three dose-escalation patients: two with cutaneous melanoma and one with hepatocellular carcinoma. In the dose-escalation cohort, around four fifths of patients were male, and the mean age was roughly 60 years, with a range of roughly 23 to 85. Of the 50 or so patients in dose escalation, around 20 had hepatocellular carcinoma, some 15 had melanoma, 9 had renal cell carcinoma and 9 had head and neck cancer. Intravenous ivuxolimab was administered to patients every 2 weeks at six dose levels: 0.01, 0.1, 0.3, 1.5, 3 and 10 mg/kg. The paper reports the monotherapy dose-escalation portion (N of about 54 patients) of the phase I ivuxolimab trial.

The trial excluded patients who had a history of autoimmune disease or who were on systemic immunosuppression. Peripheral blood for TCR sequencing was collected from all dose cohorts at baseline, on cycle 4 day 1, and on cycle 7 day 1. The samples were drawn from a first-in-human, open-label, multicenter phase I dose-escalation trial of ivuxolimab. The trial enrolled adults with locally advanced or metastatic head and neck squamous cell, hepatocellular, melanoma or renal cell carcinoma. Before TCR sequencing, CD4+ T cells and CD8+ T cells were sorted from peripheral blood as separate populations. About this clone itself: Its antigen is not yet known. It has no much larger one-base neighbor in the sample; base qualities were not kept.

Trimming accounts for 4 bases at V and 5 bases at J, while the number of junction bases matched to no gene is 8. Taken from the germline V gene, the CDR1 and CDR2 loops are SGDLS and YYNGEE. The CDR3, cysteine through phenylalanine, is 14 amino acids long. Just the 42-base CDR3 DNA is kept, in frame starting at base 1. Findings and caveats that apply to the study as a whole: The antigen specificity of the peripheral T cells that underwent clonal expansion was not determined. At doses of 0.1 to 3.0 mg/kg, clonal expansion of both CD4+ and CD8+ T cells in blood was seen between baseline and week 6. In the 0.1-3.0 mg/kg groups, partial responders were among the patients with the lowest normalized peripheral clonal expansion, particularly in CD8+ T cells. Low levels of normalized T-cell clonal expansion were also seen in some patients who did not respond. After ivuxolimab, expanded clones were on average more numerous among CD8+ T cells than among CD4+ T cells.

To sequence the TCRbeta CDR3 region, genomic DNA was isolated from the sorted cells. TCRbeta CDR3 regions were sequenced using the immunoSEQ Assay. Not all clones reach the TCRdb copy of this immuneACCESS table, which keeps in-frame sequences only. Checked studies attribute under half of the gap to unresolved V genes and leave the rest unexplained. The sample table shows around 34,000 clones, and roughly 87% are seen once. Jointly, the top ten make up more than 35% of the sample. The sequence was obtained from an adult with an advanced solid tumor such as melanoma, head and neck, liver or kidney cancer. Sequencing used CD4+ or CD8+ T cells sorted from blood, obtained in a trial of the OX40 agonist ivuxolimab. The chain links TRBV9 with TRBJ2-7, with 8 middle bases fitting TRBD2. The bases read TGTGCCAGCAGCCCCGGGAGGGCCAACGACGAGCAGTACTTC. Translated, this is CASSPGRANDEQYF.